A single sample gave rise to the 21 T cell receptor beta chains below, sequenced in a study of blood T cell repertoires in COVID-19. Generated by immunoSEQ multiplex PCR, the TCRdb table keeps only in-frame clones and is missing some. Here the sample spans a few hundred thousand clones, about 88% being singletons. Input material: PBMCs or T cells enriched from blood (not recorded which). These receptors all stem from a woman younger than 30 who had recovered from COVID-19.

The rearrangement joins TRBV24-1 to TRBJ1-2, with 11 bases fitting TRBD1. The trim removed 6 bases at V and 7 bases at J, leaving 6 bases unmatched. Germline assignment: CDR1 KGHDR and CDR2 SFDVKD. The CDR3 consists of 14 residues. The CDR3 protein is CATSPGTGGFGYTF. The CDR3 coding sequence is TGTGCCACCAGTCCTGGGACAGGGGGATTTGGCTACACCTTC.

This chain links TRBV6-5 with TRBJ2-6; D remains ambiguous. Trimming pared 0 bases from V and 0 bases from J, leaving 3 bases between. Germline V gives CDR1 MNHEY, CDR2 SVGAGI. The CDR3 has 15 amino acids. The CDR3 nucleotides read TGTGCCAGCAGTTACTCGAGCTCTGGGGCCAACGTCCTGACTTTC. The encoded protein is CASSYSSSGANVLTF.

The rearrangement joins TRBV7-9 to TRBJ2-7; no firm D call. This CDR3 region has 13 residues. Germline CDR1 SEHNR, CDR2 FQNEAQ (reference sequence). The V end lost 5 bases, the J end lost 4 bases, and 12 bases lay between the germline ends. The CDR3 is CASSPPWLYEQYF. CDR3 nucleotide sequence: TGTGCCAGCAGCCCCCCCTGGCTGTACGAGCAGTACTTC. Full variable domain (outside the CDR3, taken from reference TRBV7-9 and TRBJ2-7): DTGVSQNPRHKITKRGQNVTFRCDPISEHNRLYWYRQTLGQGPEFLTYFQNEAQLEKSRLLSDRFSAERPKGSFSTLEIQRTEQGDSAMYLCASSPPWLYEQYFGPGTRLTVT.

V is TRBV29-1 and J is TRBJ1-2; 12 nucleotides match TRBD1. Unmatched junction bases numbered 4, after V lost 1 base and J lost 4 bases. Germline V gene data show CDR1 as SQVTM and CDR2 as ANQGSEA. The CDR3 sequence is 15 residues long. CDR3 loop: CSVEAGTGGSYGYTF. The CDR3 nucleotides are TGCAGCGTTGAAGCCGGGACAGGGGGCTCCTATGGCTACACCTTC.

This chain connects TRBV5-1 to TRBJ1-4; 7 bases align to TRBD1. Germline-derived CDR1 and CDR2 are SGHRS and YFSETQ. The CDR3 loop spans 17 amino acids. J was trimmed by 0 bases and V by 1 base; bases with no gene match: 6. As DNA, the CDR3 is TGCGCCAGCAGCTTGAACAGGGGATATGCAACTAATGAAAAACTGTTTTTT. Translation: CASSLNRGYATNEKLFF.

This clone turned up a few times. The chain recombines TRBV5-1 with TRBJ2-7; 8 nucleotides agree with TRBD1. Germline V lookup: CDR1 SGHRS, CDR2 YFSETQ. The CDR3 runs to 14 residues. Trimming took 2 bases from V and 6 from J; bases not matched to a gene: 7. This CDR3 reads CASSFTTGALEQYF. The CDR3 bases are TGCGCCAGCAGCTTCACGACAGGGGCCCTCGAGCAGTACTTC.

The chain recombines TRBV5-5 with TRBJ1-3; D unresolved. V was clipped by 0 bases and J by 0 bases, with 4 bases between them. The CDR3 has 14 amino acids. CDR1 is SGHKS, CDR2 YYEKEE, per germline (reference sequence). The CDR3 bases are TGTGCCAGCAGCTTGGTTCTCTCTGGAAACACCATATATTTT. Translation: CASSLVLSGNTIYF.

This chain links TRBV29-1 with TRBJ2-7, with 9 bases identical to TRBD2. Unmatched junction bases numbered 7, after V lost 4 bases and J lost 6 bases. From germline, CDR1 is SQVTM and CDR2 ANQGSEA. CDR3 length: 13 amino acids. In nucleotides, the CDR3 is TGCAGCGTTGTCCTGGCGGGGGGGCCCGAGCAGTACTTC. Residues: CSVVLAGGPEQYF.

This CDR3 is CASSIQGGLRDTEAFF. The CDR3 DNA follows: TGTGCCAGTAGTATCCAAGGGGGCCTAAGAGACACTGAAGCTTTCTTT. The chain links TRBV19 to TRBJ1-1, with TRBD1 matching 7 bases. J gave up 3 bases and V 3 bases, and 10 bases lay outside the gene matches. Germline CDR1 and CDR2: LNHDA and SQIVND (reference sequence). The CDR3 consists of 16 residues.

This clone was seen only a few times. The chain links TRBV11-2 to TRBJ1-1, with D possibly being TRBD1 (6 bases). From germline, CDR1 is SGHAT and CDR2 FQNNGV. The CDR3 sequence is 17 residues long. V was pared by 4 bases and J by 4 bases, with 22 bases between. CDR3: CASSSQGLVLVGTEAFF. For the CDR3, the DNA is TGTGCCAGCAGCTCTCAGGGGTTGGTGTTGGTCGGCACTGAAGCTTTCTTT. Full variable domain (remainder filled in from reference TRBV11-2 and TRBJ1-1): EAGVAQSPRYKIIEKRQSVAFWCNPISGHATLYWYQQILGQGPKLLIQFQNNGVVDDSQLPKDRFSAERLKGVDSTLKIQPAKLEDSAVYLCASSSQGLVLVGTEAFFGQGTRLTVV.

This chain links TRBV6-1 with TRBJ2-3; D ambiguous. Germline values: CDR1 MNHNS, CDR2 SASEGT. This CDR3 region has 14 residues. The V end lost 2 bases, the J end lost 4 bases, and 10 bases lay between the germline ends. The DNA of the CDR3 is TGTGCCAGCAGTGAAAATAGCCCCGCAGATACGCAGTATTTT. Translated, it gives CASSENSPADTQYF.

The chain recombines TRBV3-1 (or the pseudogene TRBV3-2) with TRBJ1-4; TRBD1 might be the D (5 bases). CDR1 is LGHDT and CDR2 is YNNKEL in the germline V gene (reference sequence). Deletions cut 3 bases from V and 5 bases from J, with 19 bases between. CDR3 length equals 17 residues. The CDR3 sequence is CASSQGGFTVSNEKLFF. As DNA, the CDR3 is TGTGCCAGCAGCCAGGGGGGTTTCACAGTCTCAAATGAAAAACTGTTTTTT.

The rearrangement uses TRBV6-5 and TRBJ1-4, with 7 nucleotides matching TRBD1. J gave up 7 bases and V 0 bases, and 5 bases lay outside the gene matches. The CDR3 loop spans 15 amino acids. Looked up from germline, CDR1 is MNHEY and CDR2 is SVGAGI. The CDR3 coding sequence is TGTGCCAGCAGTTACTCGGGGTCAGGGGGTGAAAAACTGTTTTTT. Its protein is CASSYSGSGGEKLFF.

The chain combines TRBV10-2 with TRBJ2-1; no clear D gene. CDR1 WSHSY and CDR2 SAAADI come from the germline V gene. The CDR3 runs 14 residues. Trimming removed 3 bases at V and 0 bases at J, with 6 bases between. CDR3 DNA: TGCGCCAGCAGTGAAAGAGTCTCCTACAATGAGCAGTTCTTC. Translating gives CASSERVSYNEQFF.

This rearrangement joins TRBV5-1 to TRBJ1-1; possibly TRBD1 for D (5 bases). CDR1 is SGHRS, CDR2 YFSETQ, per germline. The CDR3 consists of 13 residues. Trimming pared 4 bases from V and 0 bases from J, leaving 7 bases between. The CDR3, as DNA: TGCGCCAGCAGCATGACAGTGAACACTGAAGCTTTCTTT. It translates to CASSMTVNTEAFF.

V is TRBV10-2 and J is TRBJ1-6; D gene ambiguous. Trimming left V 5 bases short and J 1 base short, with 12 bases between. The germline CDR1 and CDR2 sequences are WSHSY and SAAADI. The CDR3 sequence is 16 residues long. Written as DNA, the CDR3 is TGCGCCAGCAGTCACCCTAACAGATCCTATAATTCACCCCTCCACTTT. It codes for CASSHPNRSYNSPLHF.

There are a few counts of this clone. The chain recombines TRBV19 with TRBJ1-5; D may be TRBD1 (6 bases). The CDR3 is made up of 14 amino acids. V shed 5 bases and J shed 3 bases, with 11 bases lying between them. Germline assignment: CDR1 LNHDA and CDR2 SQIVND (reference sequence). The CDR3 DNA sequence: TGTGCCAGTAGTTTCCCAGGGGTCAATCAGCCCCAGCATTTT. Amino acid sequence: CASSFPGVNQPQHF. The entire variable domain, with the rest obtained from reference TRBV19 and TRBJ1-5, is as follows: DGGITQSPKYLFRKEGQNVTLSCEQNLNHDAMYWYRQDPGQGLRLIYYSQIVNDFQKGDIAEGYSVSREKKESFPLTVTSAQKNPTAFYLCASSFPGVNQPQHFGDGTRLSIL.

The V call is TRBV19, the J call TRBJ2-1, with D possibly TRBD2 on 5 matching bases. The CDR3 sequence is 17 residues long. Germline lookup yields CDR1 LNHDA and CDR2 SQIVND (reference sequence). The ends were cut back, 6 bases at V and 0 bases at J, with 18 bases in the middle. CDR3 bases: TGTGCCAGTAGGCCCAGAGAGGGTCCCCCCTCCTACAATGAGCAGTTCTTC. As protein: CASRPREGPPSYNEQFF.

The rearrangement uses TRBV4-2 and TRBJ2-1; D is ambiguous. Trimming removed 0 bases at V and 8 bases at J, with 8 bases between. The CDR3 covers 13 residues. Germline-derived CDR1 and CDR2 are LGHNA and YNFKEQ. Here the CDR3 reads CASSQDFRDEQFF. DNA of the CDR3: TGTGCCAGCAGCCAAGACTTTCGTGATGAGCAGTTCTTC.

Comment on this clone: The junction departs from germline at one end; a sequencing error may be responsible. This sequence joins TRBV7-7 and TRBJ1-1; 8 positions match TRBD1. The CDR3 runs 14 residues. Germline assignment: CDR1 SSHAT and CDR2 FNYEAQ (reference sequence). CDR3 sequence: CASSPTGEITEAFF. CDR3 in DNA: TGTGCTAGCAGCCCGACAGGGGAGATCACTGAAGCTTTCTTT.

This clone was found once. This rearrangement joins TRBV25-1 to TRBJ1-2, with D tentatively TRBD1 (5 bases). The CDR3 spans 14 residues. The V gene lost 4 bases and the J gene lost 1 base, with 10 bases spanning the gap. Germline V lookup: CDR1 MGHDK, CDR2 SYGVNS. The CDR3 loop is CASSAGTLNYGYTF. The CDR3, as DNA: TGTGCCAGCAGTGCCGGGACTCTTAACTATGGCTACACCTTC.